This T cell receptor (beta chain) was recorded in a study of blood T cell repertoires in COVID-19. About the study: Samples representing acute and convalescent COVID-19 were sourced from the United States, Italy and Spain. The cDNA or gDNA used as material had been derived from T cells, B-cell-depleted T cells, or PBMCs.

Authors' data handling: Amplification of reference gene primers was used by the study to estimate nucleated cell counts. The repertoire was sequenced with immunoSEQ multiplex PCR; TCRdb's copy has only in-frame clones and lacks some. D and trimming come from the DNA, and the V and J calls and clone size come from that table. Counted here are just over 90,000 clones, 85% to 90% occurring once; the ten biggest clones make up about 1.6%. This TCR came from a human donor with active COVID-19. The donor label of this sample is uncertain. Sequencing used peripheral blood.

The CDR3, as DNA: TGTGCCAGCAGCCCGGGACTAGCGGACTCCTACGAGCAGTACTTC. Translating it yields CASSPGLADSYEQYF. The chain is built from TRBV7-8 and TRBJ2-7; 11 nucleotides align to TRBD2. The CDR3 runs to 15 residues. Germline V CDR1 and CDR2: SGHVS, FQNEAQ. V shed 5 bases and J 0 bases; nucleotides not matched to a gene: 3.